The rows below give T cell receptor beta chains drawn from one sample of a study of OX40 agonist ivuxolimab in advanced cancers. Clones were sequenced by immunoSEQ multiplex PCR, and TCRdb holds only the in-frame ones, with some missing. Seen here are about 20,000 clones, around four fifths observed once, and the top ten hold over 10%. The sample was CD4+ or CD8+ T cells sorted from blood, taken in a trial of the OX40 agonist ivuxolimab. Receptors originate from an adult with an advanced solid tumor such as melanoma, head and neck, liver or kidney cancer. Both conserved end residues are part of each CDR3. A D gene is named only where the DNA matches it firmly. A row's size may be missing; if present it is once, few, many or a size class.

>few|-|TRBJ1-2|TRBV27
TGTGCCAGCAGTTTATCCCCCTCCTGGGGGGGACGATATGGCTACACCTTC
CASSLSPSWGGRYGYTF
>-|-|TRBJ2-2|TRBV11-2
TGTGCCAGCAGCCGCCGAGGGAACACCGGGGAGCTGTTTTTT
CASSRRGNTGELFF
>-|TRBD2|TRBJ2-1|TRBV5-8
TGTGCCAGCAGCCTAGGGACTAGCGGGGACAATGAGCAGTTCTTC
CASSLGTSGDNEQFF
>-|-|TRBJ2-7|TRBV11-2
TGTGCCAGCAGCTGGAGCTCCTACGAGCAGTACTTC
CASSWSSYEQYF
>-|TRBD2|TRBJ2-1|TRBV4-3
TGCGCCAGCAGCCCTACTAGCGGGAGGGCCGTTGAGCAGTTCTTC
CASSPTSGRAVEQFF
>-|TRBD1|TRBJ1-1|TRBV6-5
TGTGCCAGCAGTTGGACAGGAGGCACTGAAGCTTTCTTT
CASSWTGGTEAFF
>-|-|TRBJ1-5|TRBV27
TGTGCCAGCAGGCTGACAGGAACTCAGCCCCAGCATTTT
CASRLTGTQPQHF
>-|TRBD1|TRBJ2-7|TRBV13
TGTGCCAGCAGCTTCGACAGGGGCGAGCAGTACTTC
CASSFDRGEQYF
>-|TRBD1|TRBJ2-7|TRBV27
TGTGCCAGCAGCCCTTCAGGGGGAAACACCTACGAGCAGTACTTC
CASSPSGGNTYEQYF
>few|TRBD1|TRBJ2-7|TRBV28
TGTGCCAGCAGTTCCGGACAGGGGCCCTACGAGCAGTACTTC
CASSSGQGPYEQYF
>-|-|TRBJ2-5|TRBV11-2
TGTGCCAGCAGCTTAGGGGGTTGGGGGAATAGACAAGAGACCCAGTACTTC
CASSLGGWGNRQETQYF
>-|TRBD1|TRBJ1-5|TRBV7-9
TGTGCCAGCAGCTTATCAGGGGGGAATCAGCCCCAGCATTTT
CASSLSGGNQPQHF
>-|-|TRBJ2-3|TRBV6-5
TGTGCCAGCAGTTCCTTAGGGGGGGTGGCAACAGATACGCAGTATTTT
CASSSLGGVATDTQYF
>once|-|TRBJ2-7|TRBV6-1
TGTGCCAGCAGTGAGGGGGCCGAGCAGTACTTC
CASSEGAEQYF
>-|-|TRBJ2-7|TRBV11-2
TGTGCCAGCAGCTCCGAGGGAGTGGACATGTACGAGCAGTACTTC
CASSSEGVDMYEQYF
>-|-|TRBJ2-7|TRBV14
TGTGCCAGCAGCCAAGGACATTACGAGCAGTACTTC
CASSQGHYEQYF
>-|-|TRBJ2-7|TRBV4-1
TGCGCCAGCAGCCAAGGAGTTAGCGATAGCTACGAGCAGTACTTC
CASSQGVSDSYEQYF
>-|TRBD2|TRBJ2-1|TRBV7-8
TGTGCCAGCAGATTAGGGACTAGCGGGGTGTACAATGAGCAGTTCTTC
CASRLGTSGVYNEQFF
>-|-|TRBJ2-7|TRBV14
TGTGCCAGCAGCCAAGTGAGGGGCTACGAGCAGTACTTC
CASSQVRGYEQYF
>-|TRBD1|TRBJ1-1|TRBV27
TGTGCCAGCAACGTACAGGGGGCAATTACTGAAGCTTTCTTT
CASNVQGAITEAFF